This TCR beta chain was captured in a study of vaccination effects on CD4 cells after COVID-19. Whole-study context: The two convalescent patients provided samples 16 days and one week before vaccination. Study-wide findings and caveats: Recruitment yielded few convalescent patients, and the study had no early post-infection timepoints.

Pools of viral peptides were used by the ViraFEST assay to expand antigen-specific CD4+ T cells ahead of sequencing. The culture ran for approximately 10 days before CD4+ T cells were isolated. The infection with SARS-CoV-2 (confirmed by PCR) occurred in this person between March and December 2020. The CDR3 covers 15 residues. Germline V gives CDR1 SGHTA, CDR2 FQGNSA. V was shortened by 5 bases and J by 2 bases, with 13 bases between the two germline ends. This clone occurred a few times. Its antigen is unknown. Some clones are missing from TCRdb's copy, which holds only in-frame ones; the method was immunoSEQ multiplex PCR. Here the sample spans 20,000 to 25,000 clones, under 85% being singletons.

The chain has TRBV7-2 and TRBJ1-3, with TRBD1 as a possible D gene (5 bases). The clonotype comes from a human donor who had a prior SARS-CoV-2 infection. Here the sequenced sample was CD4+ T cells from PBMCs cultured with a peptide pool, taken before COVID-19 vaccination. The CDR3 coding sequence is TGTGCCAGCAGCCCACGGGGGGGGGCTGGAAACACCATATATTTT. Translated, it gives CASSPRGGAGNTIYF.